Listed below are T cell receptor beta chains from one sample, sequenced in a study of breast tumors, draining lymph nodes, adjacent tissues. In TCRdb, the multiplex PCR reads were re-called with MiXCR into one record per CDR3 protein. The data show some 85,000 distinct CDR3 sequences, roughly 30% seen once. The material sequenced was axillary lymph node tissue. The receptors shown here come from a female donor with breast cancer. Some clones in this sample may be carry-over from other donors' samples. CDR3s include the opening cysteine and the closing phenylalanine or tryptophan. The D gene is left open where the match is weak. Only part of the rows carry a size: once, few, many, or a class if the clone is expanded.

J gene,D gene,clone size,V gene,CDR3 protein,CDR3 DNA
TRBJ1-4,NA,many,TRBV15,CATRTLIGEKLFF,TGTGCCACCAGAACTTTGATTGGTGAAAAACTGTTTTTT
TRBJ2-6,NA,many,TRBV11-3,CASSLETTGSGANVLTF,TGTGCCAGCAGCTTAGAAACAACGGGCTCTGGGGCCAACGTCCTGACTTTC
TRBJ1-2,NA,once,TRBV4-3,CVSSQDLVYGYTF,TGCGTCAGCAGCCAAGATCTAGTCTATGGCTACACCTTC
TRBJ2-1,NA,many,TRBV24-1,CATSGGVLRNEQFF,TGTGCCACCAGTGGGGGGGTCTTGCGCAATGAGCAGTTCTTC
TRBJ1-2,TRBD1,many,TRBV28,CASRTAGTGASGYTF,TGTGCCAGCAGAACAGCCGGGACAGGGGCGAGTGGCTACACCTTC
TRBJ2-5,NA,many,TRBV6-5,CASSYRSAASQYF,TGTGCCAGCAGTTACCGGTCAGCCGCTAGCCAGTACTTC
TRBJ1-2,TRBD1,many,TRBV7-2,CASSSTGGANYGYTF,TGTGCCAGCAGCTCGACAGGGGGCGCTAACTATGGCTACACCTTC
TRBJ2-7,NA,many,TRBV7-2,CASSFRGLSYEQYF,TGTGCCAGCAGCTTCCGAGGGCTCTCCTACGAGCAGTACTTC
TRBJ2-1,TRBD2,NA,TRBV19,CASSMASGRAGRNEQSF,TGTGCCAGTAGTATGGCTAGCGGGAGGGCAGGGAGGAATGAGCAGTCCTTC
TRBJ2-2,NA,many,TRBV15,CATSRDPATGELFF,TGTGCCACCAGCAGAGATCCCGCCACCGGGGAGCTGTTTTTT
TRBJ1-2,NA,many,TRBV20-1,CSARSTTANYGYTF,TGCAGTGCTAGATCCACGACAGCTAACTATGGCTACACCTTC
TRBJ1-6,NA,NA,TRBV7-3,CASNWDANSPLHF,TGTGCCAGCAACTGGGACGCGAATTCACCCCTCCACTTT
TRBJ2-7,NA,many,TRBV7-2,CASSLVVGGEQYF,TGTGCCAGCAGCTTAGTAGTGGGCGGCGAGCAGTACTTC
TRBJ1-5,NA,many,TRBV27,CASSWGGNQPQHF,TGTGCCAGCAGTTGGGGTGGCAATCAGCCCCAGCATTTT
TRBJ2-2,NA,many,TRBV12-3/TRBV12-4,CASWTGIWSGELFF,TGTGCCAGTTGGACGGGTATATGGTCCGGGGAGCTGTTTTTT
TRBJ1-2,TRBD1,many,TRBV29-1,CSAAIETGGSGYTF,TGCAGCGCCGCCATTGAGACAGGGGGCAGTGGCTACACCTTC
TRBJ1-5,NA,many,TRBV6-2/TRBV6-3,CASRSGLEGQPQHF,TGTGCCAGCAGGTCAGGGTTGGAGGGCCAGCCCCAGCATTTT
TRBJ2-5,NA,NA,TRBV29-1,CSVEGIRAAQETQPF,TGCAGCGTTGAGGGGATAAGAGCGGCCCAAGAGACCCAGCCCTTC
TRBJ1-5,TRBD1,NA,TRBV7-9,CASSQTGGGSNQPQHF,TGTGCCAGCAGCCAGACAGGGGGGGGTAGCAATCAGCCCCAGCATTTT
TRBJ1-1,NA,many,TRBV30,CAWSATNAEAFF,TGTGCCTGGAGTGCAACGAACGCTGAAGCTTTCTTT
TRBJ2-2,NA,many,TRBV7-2,CASSPRGGGTGELFF,TGTGCCAGCAGCCCCCGAGGAGGGGGTACCGGGGAGCTGTTTTTT
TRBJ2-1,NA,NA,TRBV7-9,CASSLAANSEQFF,TGCGCCAGCAGCTTAGCGGCTAACAGTGAGCAGTTCTTC